The 24 T cell receptor beta chains given below trace back to one sample, sequenced in a study of long-term antiretroviral therapy in people with HIV. An immunoSEQ assay, version v3.0, was performed at survey level. TCRdb's copy holds only in-frame clones and misses some; the assay was immunoSEQ multiplex PCR. The sample records roughly 20,000 clones, more than 75% being singletons. Here the sequenced sample was unsorted PBMCs, taken 2.3 years after starting antiretroviral therapy. These receptors all come from a man in his 60s with HIV.

The chain carries TRBV11-2 and TRBJ2-1; TRBD1 aligns across 10 bases. CDR3 size: 13 residues. V shed 4 bases, J shed 7 bases, and the junction held 1 base outside the gene matches. Germline V lookup: CDR1 SGHAT, CDR2 FQNNGV. This chain's CDR3 is CASSSGQGNEQFF. Here the CDR3 DNA reads TGTGCCAGCAGCTCGGGACAGGGGAATGAGCAGTTCTTC.

The table lists this clone with a few counts. This chain links TRBV4-3 with TRBJ1-6; D remains ambiguous. With 4 bases removed from V and 3 bases from J, the gap between germline ends came to 4 bases. Germline CDR1 is LGHNA and CDR2 is YSLEER. This CDR3 region has 13 residues. Here the CDR3 DNA reads TGCGCCAGCAGCCCGGACTATAATTCACCCCTCCACTTT. This codes for CASSPDYNSPLHF.

This rearrangement joins TRBV18 to TRBJ1-2, with 11 nucleotides matching TRBD1. V shed 2 bases, J shed 4 bases, and the junction held 6 bases outside the gene matches. The CDR3 length is 16 residues. Germline values: CDR1 KGHSH, CDR2 LQKENI. CDR3 nucleotide sequence: TGTGCCAGCTCACCAGGACAGGGGGCTGCGGGCTATGGCTACACCTTC. Protein: CASSPGQGAAGYGYTF.

The chain employs TRBV7-2 and TRBJ2-7; D remains unclear. The CDR3 contains 14 residues. Per the germline V gene, CDR1 is SGHTA and CDR2 is FQGNSA. The V gene lost 2 bases and the J gene lost 4 bases, with 12 bases spanning the gap. CDR3 region: CASSLSWNLYEQYF. The CDR3 DNA is TGTGCCAGCAGCTTATCCTGGAACCTATACGAGCAGTACTTC.

The gene calls are TRBV5-1 and TRBJ2-3, with 7 bases fitting TRBD2. CDR3 length: 14 residues. The junction had 6 bases not matched to a gene; V was cut back by 7 bases and J by 1 base. The germline V gene encodes CDR1 SGHRS and CDR2 YFSETQ. The DNA of the CDR3 is TGCGCCAGCTTGGGAGGGTCGGGCACAGATACGCAGTATTTT. Its protein is CASLGGSGTDTQYF.

In the case of this clone: One end of the junction varies from germline; a read error may be responsible. V gene TRBV7-7 combines with J gene TRBJ2-7; 9 bases agree with TRBD1. Germline V gene data show CDR1 as SSHAT and CDR2 as FNYEAQ (reference sequence). The length of the CDR3 is 14 residues. CDR3 region: CASSPGTGSYEQYF. CDR3 sequence (DNA): TGTGCTAGCAGTCCCGGGACAGGGTCTTACGAGCAGTACTTC.

The rearrangement uses TRBV4-3 and TRBJ1-5, with D unresolved. The CDR3 runs to 13 residues. Germline V CDR1 and CDR2: LGHNA, YSLEER. With 3 bases removed from V and 4 bases from J, the gap between germline ends came to 7 bases. The CDR3 is CASSQGGNQPQHF. DNA for the CDR3: TGCGCCAGCAGCCAGGGAGGGAATCAGCCCCAGCATTTT.

The chain carries TRBV6-5 and TRBJ2-2; D is ambiguous. Looked up from germline, CDR1 is MNHEY and CDR2 is SVGAGI. CDR3 size: 14 residues. The V end was cut by 6 bases, the J end by 3 bases, with 11 bases between. DNA of the CDR3: TGTGCCAGCAGGCCCCCTGCTTACACCGGGGAGCTGTTTTTT. Protein sequence: CASRPPAYTGELFF.

The gene calls are TRBV28 and TRBJ2-1, with 7 bases matching TRBD1. The CDR3 runs 12 residues. The J segment lost 8 bases and the V segment lost 4 bases, leaving 2 bases of the junction unmatched. Germline lookup yields CDR1 MDHEN and CDR2 SYDVKM. The CDR3: CASSYRGYEQFF. CDR3 in DNA: TGTGCCAGCAGTTACAGGGGTTATGAGCAGTTCTTC.

The chain has TRBV28 and TRBJ1-6; 8 nucleotides line up with TRBD1. CDR1 is MDHEN, CDR2 SYDVKM, per germline. This CDR3 has 15 residues. V shed 5 bases and J 7 bases; nucleotides not matched to a gene: 7. CDR3: CASSPPDRENSPLHF. DNA for the CDR3: TGTGCCAGCAGTCCCCCGGACAGGGAAAATTCACCCCTCCACTTT.

The chain uses TRBV6-5 and TRBJ2-7; the D gene is possibly TRBD1 (6 bases). The CDR3 runs to 13 residues. V lost 2 bases, J lost 2 bases, and 7 bases lay in between. CDR1 is MNHEY, CDR2 SVGAGI, per germline. CDR3 coding DNA: TGTGCCAGCAGTTACCGACAGGCCTACGAGCAGTACTTC. Protein sequence: CASSYRQAYEQYF.

There are a few counts of this clone. The rearrangement links TRBV2 to TRBJ2-7; the D gene could be TRBD1 or TRBD2 (5 bases each). V was shortened by 0 bases and J by 4 bases, with 10 bases between the two germline ends. The CDR3 has 14 residues. Germline V lookup: CDR1 SNHLY, CDR2 FYNNEI. The CDR3 coding sequence is TGTGCCAGCAGTGAAGCGCCGGGGCGGTACGAGCAGTACTTC. This gives the protein CASSEAPGRYEQYF.

This clone was seen once. The chain's CDR3 is CASSISPMRNSGANTGELFF. The CDR3 nucleotides are TGTGCCAGTAGTATATCTCCGATGCGCAACAGCGGCGCTAACACCGGGGAGCTGTTTTTT. The genes are TRBV19 and TRBJ2-2; TRBD2 is a possible D gene (5 bases). V was pared by 2 bases and J by 2 bases, with 24 bases between. Germline V gene data show CDR1 as LNHDA and CDR2 as SQIVND (reference sequence). The CDR3 is made up of 20 amino acids.

V and J are TRBV5-1 and TRBJ1-4; D gene uncertain. This CDR3 is built from 14 residues. The V end lost 7 bases, the J end lost 0 bases, and 10 bases lay between the germline ends. The germline V gene has CDR1 SGHRS and CDR2 YFSETQ. CDR3 coding DNA: TGCGCCAGCGCGGAGCAGCCAACTAATGAAAAACTGTTTTTT. The encoded protein is CASAEQPTNEKLFF.

This chain joins TRBV19 and TRBJ1-1; D gene ambiguous. Germline CDR1 is LNHDA and CDR2 is SQIVND (reference sequence). V was trimmed by 5 bases and J by 4 bases, leaving 14 bases between them. The CDR3 totals 14 residues. As DNA, the CDR3 is TGTGCCAGTAGTCTGGTCAACTGGGGCACTGAAGCTTTCTTT. Its translation: CASSLVNWGTEAFF.

The J gene is TRBJ2-1, the V gene TRBV5-1; unclear D gene. Germline lookup yields CDR1 SGHRS and CDR2 YFSETQ. There are 14 residues in the CDR3. Trimming pared 9 bases from V and 2 bases from J, leaving 15 bases between. Written as DNA, the CDR3 is TGCGCCACCCAACCTGCCTCCACCTACAATGAGCAGTTCTTC. Protein product: CATQPASTYNEQFF.

The gene calls are TRBV9 and TRBJ2-1; TRBD2 matches at 9 bases. Germline V lookup: CDR1 SGDLS, CDR2 YYNGEE. This CDR3 region has 16 residues. V was clipped by 4 bases and J by 2 bases; unmatched bases: 7. The CDR3 bases are TGTGCCAGCAGCCCCCAGCGGGAGGCCACCTACAATGAGCAGTTCTTC. Its translation is CASSPQREATYNEQFF.

The rearrangement joins TRBV12-5 to TRBJ1-1; D ambiguous. This CDR3 spans 12 amino acids. With 2 bases removed from V and 7 bases from J, the gap between germline ends came to 8 bases. Germline V CDR1 and CDR2: LGHNT, FRNRAP. This CDR3 is CASGLNRVEAFF. CDR3 in DNA: TGTGCTAGTGGTTTGAACCGGGTTGAAGCTTTCTTT.

With respect to this clone: Other nucleotide sequences in the sample specify the same CDR3. The rearrangement links TRBV7-2 to TRBJ2-7; 8 bases align to TRBD1. The CDR3 consists of 14 residues. The germline V gene has CDR1 SGHTA and CDR2 FQGNSA. Trimming took 4 bases from V and 4 from J; bases not matched to a gene: 6. The CDR3 nucleotides are TGTGCCAGCAGCTATCGGACAGGGTCTTACGAGCAGTACTTC. It specifies CASSYRTGSYEQYF.

This chain uses TRBV27 with TRBJ1-5; unclear D gene. Trimming took off 4 bases at V and 4 bases at J, with 5 bases between the two ends. The germline CDR1 and CDR2 sequences are MNHEY and SMNVEV (reference sequence). This CDR3 region has 12 residues. For the CDR3, the DNA is TGTGCCAGCAGTTCCCTGAATCAGCCCCAGCATTTT. It yields the protein CASSSLNQPQHF.

The chain has TRBV6-1 and TRBJ2-5, with a weak D call TRBD1 (6 bases). The CDR3 spans 17 residues. Germline V gene data show CDR1 as MNHNS and CDR2 as SASEGT. V lost 4 bases to trimming and J lost 0 bases, with 18 bases between them. CDR3 sequence: CASSGMTGEPYQETQYF. The CDR3 bases are TGTGCCAGCAGTGGTATGACAGGAGAACCGTACCAAGAGACCCAGTACTTC.

V usage is TRBV4-1 and J usage is TRBJ2-1, with D possibly matching TRBD2 (5 bases). The V end lost 5 bases, the J end lost 5 bases, and 19 bases lay between the germline ends. Germline V lookup: CDR1 MGHRA, CDR2 YSYEKL. There are 16 residues in the CDR3. CDR3 sequence: CASSFRRDPSNNEQFF. As DNA, the CDR3 is TGCGCCAGCAGCTTCAGACGGGATCCCTCAAACAATGAGCAGTTCTTC.

This clone has only one observation. Written as DNA, the CDR3 is TGTGCCAGCAGTGAAGGGGAGGTGGCGGGAGGTTTTATTGATGAGCAGTTCTTC. This sequence encodes CASSEGEVAGGFIDEQFF. The chain is built from TRBV2 and TRBJ2-1; 8 bases agree with TRBD2. V was pared by 1 base and J by 8 bases, with 16 bases of the junction left unmatched. This CDR3 has 18 amino acids. CDR1 is SNHLY, CDR2 FYNNEI, per germline.

The chain combines TRBV15 with TRBJ1-6; D gene ambiguous. CDR3 length equals 16 residues. Germline loops: CDR1 LNHNV, CDR2 YYDKDF (reference sequence). V lost 0 bases and J 6 bases, leaving 12 bases between the germline ends. The CDR3 protein is CATSRDPGSTNSPLHF. In DNA, the CDR3 is TGTGCCACCAGCAGAGATCCCGGGAGTACTAATTCACCCCTCCACTTT.